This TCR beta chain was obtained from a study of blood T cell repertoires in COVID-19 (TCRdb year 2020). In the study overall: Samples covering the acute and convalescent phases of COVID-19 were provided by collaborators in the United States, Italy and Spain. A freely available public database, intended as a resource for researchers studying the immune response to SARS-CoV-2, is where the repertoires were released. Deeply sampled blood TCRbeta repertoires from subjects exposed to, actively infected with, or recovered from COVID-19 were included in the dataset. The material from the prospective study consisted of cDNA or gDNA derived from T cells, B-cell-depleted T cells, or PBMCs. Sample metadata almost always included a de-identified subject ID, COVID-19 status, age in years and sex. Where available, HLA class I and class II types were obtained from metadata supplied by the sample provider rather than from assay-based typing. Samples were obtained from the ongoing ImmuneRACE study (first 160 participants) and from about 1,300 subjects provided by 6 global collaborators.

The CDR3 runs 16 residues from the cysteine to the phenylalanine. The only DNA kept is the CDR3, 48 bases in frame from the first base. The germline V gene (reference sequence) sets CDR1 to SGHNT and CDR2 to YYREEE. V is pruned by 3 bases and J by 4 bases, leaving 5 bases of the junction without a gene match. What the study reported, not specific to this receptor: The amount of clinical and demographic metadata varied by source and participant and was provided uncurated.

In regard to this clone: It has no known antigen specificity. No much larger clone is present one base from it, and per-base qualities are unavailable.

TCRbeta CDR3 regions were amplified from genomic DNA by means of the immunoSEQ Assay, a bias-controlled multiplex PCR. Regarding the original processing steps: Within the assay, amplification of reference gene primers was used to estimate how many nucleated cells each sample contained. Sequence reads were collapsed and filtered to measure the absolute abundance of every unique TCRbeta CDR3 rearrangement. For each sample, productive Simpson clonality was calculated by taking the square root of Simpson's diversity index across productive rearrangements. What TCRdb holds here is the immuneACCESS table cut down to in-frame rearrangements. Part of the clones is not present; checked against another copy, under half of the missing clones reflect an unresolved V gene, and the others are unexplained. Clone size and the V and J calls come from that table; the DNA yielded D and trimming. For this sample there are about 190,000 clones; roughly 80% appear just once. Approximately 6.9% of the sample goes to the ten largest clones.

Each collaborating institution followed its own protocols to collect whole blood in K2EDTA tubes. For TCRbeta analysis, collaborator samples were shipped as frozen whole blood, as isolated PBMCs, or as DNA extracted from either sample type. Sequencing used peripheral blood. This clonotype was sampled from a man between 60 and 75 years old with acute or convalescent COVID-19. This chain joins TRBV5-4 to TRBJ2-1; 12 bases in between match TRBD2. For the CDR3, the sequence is CASSSRLAGVYNEQFF. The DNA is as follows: TGTGCCAGCAGCTCCAGACTAGCGGGGGTATACAATGAGCAGTTCTTC.